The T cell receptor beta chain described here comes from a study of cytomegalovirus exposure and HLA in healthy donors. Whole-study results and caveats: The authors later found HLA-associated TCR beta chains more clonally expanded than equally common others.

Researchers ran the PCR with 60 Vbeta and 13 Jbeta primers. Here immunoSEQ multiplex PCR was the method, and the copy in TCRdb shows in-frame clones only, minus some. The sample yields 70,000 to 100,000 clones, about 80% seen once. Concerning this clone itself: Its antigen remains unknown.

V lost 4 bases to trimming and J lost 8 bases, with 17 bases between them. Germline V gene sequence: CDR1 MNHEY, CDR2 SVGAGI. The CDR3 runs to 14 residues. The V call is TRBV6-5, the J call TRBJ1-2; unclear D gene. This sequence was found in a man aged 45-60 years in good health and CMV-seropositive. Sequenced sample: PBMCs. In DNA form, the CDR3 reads TGTGCCAGCAGTTCCAAAACAGACAACGTCGGCTACACCTTC. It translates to CASSSKTDNVGYTF.